A single sample is the source of the 6 T cell receptor beta chains below, sequenced in a study of blood T cell repertoires in COVID-19. The protocol was immunoSEQ multiplex PCR, while the TCRdb copy is restricted to in-frame clones and leaves out a portion. The table records around 300,000 clones, around 90% of them present only once. Sequencing was carried out using peripheral blood. These receptors were collected from a woman in her thirties with COVID-19, enrolled during active disease.

The chain employs TRBV5-6 and TRBJ1-1, with D uncertain. The germline V gene has CDR1 SGHDT and CDR2 YYEEEE. Trimming pared 0 bases from V and 6 bases from J, leaving 12 bases between. The CDR3 is made up of 14 amino acids. The CDR3 protein is CASSLAGFSAEAFF. CDR3 DNA: TGTGCCAGCAGCTTGGCGGGGTTTTCCGCTGAAGCTTTCTTT.

J is TRBJ1-5 and V is TRBV3-1 (or the pseudogene TRBV3-2); no clear D gene. V lost 8 bases and J lost 2, with 13 bases in between. Germline values: CDR1 LGHDT, CDR2 YNNKEL (reference sequence). The CDR3 is 14 residues long. CDR3 sequence: CASGFGVGNQPQHF. CDR3 bases: TGTGCCAGCGGGTTCGGGGTAGGCAATCAGCCCCAGCATTTT.

V gene TRBV6-5 combines with J gene TRBJ2-3; 14 bases fit TRBD2. Germline lookup yields CDR1 MNHEY and CDR2 SVGAGI. The CDR3 length is 15 residues. Trimming at V came to 6 bases and at J to 6 bases, leaving 5 bases not matched to a gene. CDR3 in DNA: TGTGCCAGCAGGGGACTAGCGGGAGATTTCGATACGCAGTATTTT. Residues: CASRGLAGDFDTQYF.

The chain has TRBV7-9 and TRBJ1-1, with 10 bases aligning to TRBD1. Germline assignment: CDR1 SEHNR and CDR2 FQNEAQ (reference sequence). The CDR3 covers 13 residues. V shed 5 bases, J shed 5 bases, and the junction held 2 bases outside the gene matches. CDR3 sequence (DNA): TGTGCCAGCAGCCGGACAGGGGGGACTGAAGCTTTCTTT. Translating it yields CASSRTGGTEAFF.

Note on this clone: This same CDR3 is encoded by further DNA sequences in the sample. V gene TRBV5-1 combines with J gene TRBJ2-7; D unclear. CDR3 size: 14 residues. CDR1 SGHRS and CDR2 YFSETQ come from the germline V gene. Trimming stripped 2 bases from V and 6 bases from J, with 15 bases between. The CDR3 region has the DNA TGCGCCAGCAGCTTTGGGCAGGTCCCTGGCGAGCAGTACTTC. Its protein product is CASSFGQVPGEQYF.

The V and J genes are TRBV7-6 and TRBJ2-1; 10 positions agree with TRBD2. J lost 9 bases, V lost 5 bases, and 7 bases had no gene match. This CDR3 spans 14 amino acids. From germline, CDR1 is SGHVS and CDR2 FNYEAQ. The CDR3 loop reads CASSPSGSTGEQFF. The DNA of the CDR3 is TGTGCCAGCAGCCCTAGCGGGAGCACGGGTGAGCAGTTCTTC.